The clone carrying this T cell receptor beta chain was seen at least ten times. Antigen: not known. This entry comes from a study of response to subunit inactivated influenza vaccine. Study-level findings and limits: T cells newly recruited by each seasonal influenza vaccination are few, the authors suggested.

From germline, CDR1 is SNHLY and CDR2 FYNNEI. The length of the CDR3 is 13 residues. V lost 6 bases and J lost 1, with 9 bases in between. TCRdb re-derived calls from the RT-PCR reads in MiXCR, one entry per CDR3 protein. The repertoire holds approximately 530,000 distinct CDR3 sequences, with about 7.6% as singletons. This TCR was recovered from a man aged 45-69 years who received an inactivated influenza vaccine. V gene TRBV2 combines with J gene TRBJ1-2; D may be TRBD1 (6 bases). The input for sequencing was PBMCs from blood, taken less than 30 months after vaccination. CDR3 sequence reads: CASRNRVNYGYTF. The CDR3 DNA reads as TGTGCCAGCAGAAACAGGGTTAACTATGGCTACACCTTC.